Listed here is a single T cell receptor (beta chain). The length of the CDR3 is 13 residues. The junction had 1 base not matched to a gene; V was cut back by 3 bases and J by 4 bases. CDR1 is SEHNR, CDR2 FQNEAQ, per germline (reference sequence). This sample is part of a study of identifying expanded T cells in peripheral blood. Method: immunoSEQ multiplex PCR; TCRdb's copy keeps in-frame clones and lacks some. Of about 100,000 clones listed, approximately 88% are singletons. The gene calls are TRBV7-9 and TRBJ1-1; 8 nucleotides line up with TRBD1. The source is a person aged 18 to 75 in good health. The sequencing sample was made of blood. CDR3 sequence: CASSFTGGTEAFF. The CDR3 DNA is TGTGCCAGCAGCTTTACAGGGGGCACTGAAGCTTTCTTT. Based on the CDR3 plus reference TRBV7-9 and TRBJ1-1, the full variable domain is DTGVSQNPRHKITKRGQNVTFRCDPISEHNRLYWYRQTLGQGPEFLTYFQNEAQLEKSRLLSDRFSAERPKGSFSTLEIQRTEQGDSAMYLCASSFTGGTEAFFGQGTRLTVV.